The entry below gives a single TCR beta chain sequence along with its context. Its target is unknown. The data belong to a study of cytomegalovirus exposure and HLA in healthy donors. Whole-study results and caveats: Later analysis identified a missense DCLRE1C variant that was linked to TCR beta V- and J-gene trimming.

CDR1 is SGHDT and CDR2 is YYEEEE in the germline V gene. V was cut by 0 bases and J by 2 bases, with 14 bases left in between. This CDR3 has 17 amino acids. PCR amplification relied on 60 Vbeta primers (plus 13 Jbeta primers). Assay used: immunoSEQ multiplex PCR; TCRdb lists only in-frame clones, some missing. The table has 90,000 to 120,000 clones, around 79% seen once; the top ten hold more than 3%. The specimen sequenced was PBMCs. The receptor's source is a woman aged 40 to 55 in good health and CMV-seronegative. J is TRBJ1-4 and V is TRBV5-6, with D perhaps TRBD1 (6 bases). The CDR3 protein is CASSLGQGTITNEKLFF. The CDR3, as DNA: TGTGCCAGCAGCTTGGGGCAGGGGACGATCACTAATGAAAAACTGTTTTTT. Drawing the rest from reference TRBV5-6 and TRBJ1-4, the complete variable domain is DAGVTQSPTHLIKTRGQQVTLRCSPKSGHDTVSWYQQALGQGPQFIFQYYEEEERQRGNFPDRFSGHQFPNYSSELNVNALLLGDSALYLCASSLGQGTITNEKLFFGSGTQLSVL.